Below, 32 T cell receptor beta chains from the same sample are listed, as sequenced in a study of T-cell memory formation after mild COVID-19. MiXCR, run by TCRdb on the 5' RACE reads, gives a single entry per CDR3 protein. The table includes under 450,000 distinct CDR3 sequences, roughly a quarter detected once. The sample comprised PBMCs or a T cell subset sorted from them (not recorded which). These receptors were taken from an adult woman who had mild COVID-19 (a few samples of this study predate the infection). Cell type and time point are not known.

V gene TRBV5-1 combines with J gene TRBJ1-2; TRBD1 might be the D (6 bases). Germline loops: CDR1 SGHRS, CDR2 YFSETQ. V gave up 1 base and J gave up 1 base, with 17 bases separating them. This CDR3 has 17 residues. The DNA for the CDR3 is TGCGCCAGCAGCTTGATACCTGTGGGACAAATTAACTATGGCTACACCTTC. Translated: CASSLIPVGQINYGYTF.

Only a few counts were recorded for this clonotype. V is TRBV12-3 or TRBV12-4 and J is TRBJ1-1; 7 bases align to TRBD1. The CDR3 has 14 amino acids. After removal of 2 bases from V and 3 bases from J, the junction contained 3 bases not matched to a gene. This CDR3 reads CASSLKGQHTEAFF. The CDR3 DNA is TGTGCCAGCAGTTTAAAGGGACAGCACACTGAAGCTTTCTTT.

This clonotype was picked up many times. The J gene is TRBJ2-3, the V gene TRBV2, with a tentative D call TRBD2 (6 bases). The V end was cut by 7 bases, the J end by 4 bases, with 24 bases between. The germline CDR1 and CDR2 sequences are SNHLY and FYNNEI. The CDR3 covers 17 residues. The chain's CDR3 is CASTEGYGSGEPDTQYF. The CDR3 bases are TGTGCCAGCACCGAAGGGTATGGCTCGGGGGAGCCAGATACGCAGTATTTT.

The chain uses TRBV29-1 and TRBJ2-7; tentative D call: TRBD2 (6 bases). Germline CDR1 is SQVTM and CDR2 is ANQGSEA. The CDR3 is made up of 13 amino acids. With 6 bases removed from V and 2 bases from J, the gap between germline ends came to 14 bases. In DNA, the CDR3 is TGCAGCGTCCTGGCGGGGAATACCTACGAGCAGTACTTC. Its protein product is CSVLAGNTYEQYF.

CDR3: CASSLYGGTEAFF. CDR3 nucleotide sequence: TGTGCCAGCAGTTTATATGGGGGCACTGAAGCTTTCTTT. The chain combines TRBV12-3 or TRBV12-4 with TRBJ1-1, with D perhaps TRBD1 (5 bases). This CDR3 contains 13 residues. Between the trimmed V and J ends, which lost 2 bases and 4 bases, there was a span of 8 bases.

This clonotype occurred a few times. The V gene is TRBV19, the J gene TRBJ2-5; tentative D call: TRBD2 (6 bases). Looked up from germline, CDR1 is LNHDA and CDR2 is SQIVND (reference sequence). The V and J ends lost 10 bases and 2 bases respectively, with 14 bases between them. The CDR3 contains 13 residues. CDR3 DNA sequence: TGTGCCACCTCCTGGCGGGGACAAGAGACCCAGTACTTC. Translating it yields CATSWRGQETQYF.

This clonotype was recorded a few times. This rearrangement joins TRBV5-1 to TRBJ1-4, with a tentative D call TRBD1 (5 bases). This CDR3 is 16 amino acids long. Germline CDR1 SGHRS, CDR2 YFSETQ. Trimming took off 3 bases at V and 0 bases at J, with 12 bases between the two ends. CDR3 coding DNA: TGCGCCAGCAGCTCGGGGCGACAGTCAACTAATGAAAAACTGTTTTTT. Translation gives CASSSGRQSTNEKLFF.

This clonotype was recorded a few times. J is TRBJ2-3 and V is TRBV7-9; TRBD1 or TRBD2 may be the D gene (6 bases each). Germline CDR1 SEHNR, CDR2 FQNEAQ (reference sequence). V lost 7 bases and J lost 3, with 14 bases in between. This CDR3 spans 14 amino acids. The CDR3 bases are TGTGCCAGCAAGAGAACAGGGACTACAGATACGCAGTATTTT. It translates to CASKRTGTTDTQYF.

This rearrangement joins TRBV12-3 or TRBV12-4 to TRBJ1-2; 7 bases are a match to TRBD1. This CDR3 region has 18 residues. The ends lost 6 bases at V and 4 bases at J; junction bases unmatched: 20. The CDR3: CASSSTGLIQGKGYGYTF. DNA for the CDR3: TGTGCCAGCAGCAGTACTGGGCTGATACAGGGGAAGGGCTATGGCTACACCTTC.

This clonotype was counted only a few times. V gene TRBV6-2 or TRBV6-3 combines with J gene TRBJ2-7, with 8 bases lining up with TRBD1. The germline V gene has CDR1 MNHEY and CDR2 SVGEGT. Losses at the gene ends were 2 bases for V and 2 bases for J; bases not matched to a gene: 2. The CDR3 has 14 residues. The CDR3 region is CASSYGGQAYEQYF. For the CDR3, the DNA is TGTGCCAGCAGTTACGGGGGACAGGCCTACGAGCAGTACTTC.

This clonotype was recorded a few times. The V and J genes are TRBV12-3 or TRBV12-4 and TRBJ1-1; TRBD1 is a possible D gene (5 bases). The V gene lost 5 bases and the J gene lost 5 bases, with 15 bases spanning the gap. This CDR3 comprises 14 residues. CDR3 region: CASSQRRGSTEAFF. The CDR3, as DNA: TGTGCCAGCAGTCAAAGGAGGGGTTCGACTGAAGCTTTCTTT.

This clonotype has ten or more counts. The rearrangement joins TRBV5-1 to TRBJ2-1; D remains unclear. The CDR3 is 13 residues long. The V gene's germline CDR1 is SGHRS and CDR2 YFSETQ. V lost 5 bases to trimming and J lost 0 bases, with 6 bases between them. The CDR3 loop is CASRIGSYNEQFF. The CDR3 nucleotides read TGCGCCAGCAGAATTGGCTCCTACAATGAGCAGTTCTTC.

This clonotype was picked up a small number of times. As DNA, the CDR3 is TGTGCCAGCAGTTCATCGACACGAGGCTACACCTTC. The encoded protein is CASSSSTRGYTF. The chain uses TRBV12-3 or TRBV12-4 and TRBJ1-2; no firm D call. This CDR3 is 12 amino acids long. V lost 4 bases, J lost 8 bases, and 11 bases lay in between.

This clonotype was seen only a few times. The genes are TRBV5-1 and TRBJ1-2; D is uncertain. V lost 0 bases and J lost 1, with 13 bases in between. Looked up from germline, CDR1 is SGHRS and CDR2 is YFSETQ. The CDR3 runs to 16 residues. Here the CDR3 reads CASSLGWAHINYGYTF. CDR3 DNA: TGCGCCAGCAGCTTGGGTTGGGCGCACATTAACTATGGCTACACCTTC.

The chain carries TRBV20-1 and TRBJ1-5; tentatively, D is TRBD1 (6 bases). V lost 0 bases to trimming and J lost 5 bases, with 8 bases between them. CDR3 length: 13 amino acids. Germline V gene data show CDR1 as DFQATT and CDR2 as SNEGSKA (reference sequence). The CDR3 DNA follows: TGCAGTGCTAGAGATGGGGGCGATCAGCCCCAGCATTTT. Translation gives CSARDGGDQPQHF.

The sample holds many counts of this clonotype. The rearrangement links TRBV2 to TRBJ2-2; no firm D call. The CDR3 has 13 residues. Germline V gene sequence: CDR1 SNHLY, CDR2 FYNNEI. Deletions cut 4 bases from V and 2 bases from J, with 5 bases between. CDR3 DNA sequence: TGTGCCAGCAGTGTGGGCAACACCGGGGAGCTGTTTTTT. Residues: CASSVGNTGELFF.

V and J are TRBV6-1 and TRBJ2-7, with 13 bases fitting TRBD2. Germline-derived CDR1 and CDR2 are MNHNS and SASEGT. J gave up 6 bases and V 6 bases, and 8 bases lay outside the gene matches. The CDR3 extends over 15 amino acids. DNA for the CDR3: TGTGCCAGCAGAGCCGGGACTAGCGGGACACTCGAGCAGTACTTC. It is translated as CASRAGTSGTLEQYF.

The V call is TRBV20-1, the J call TRBJ1-5, with 9 bases fitting TRBD1. The J segment lost 1 base and the V segment lost 4 bases, leaving 8 bases of the junction unmatched. The CDR3 sequence is 16 residues long. Germline lookup yields CDR1 DFQATT and CDR2 SNEGSKA (reference sequence). As DNA, the CDR3 is TGCAGTGCTAAAGGGACAGGGAAAATCAGCAATCAGCCCCAGCATTTT. This sequence encodes CSAKGTGKISNQPQHF.

The chain joins TRBV6-5 to TRBJ2-2; perhaps TRBD1 as D (5 bases). The germline gives CDR1 MNHEY, CDR2 SVGAGI. V was trimmed by 6 bases and J by 4 bases, leaving 9 bases between them. CDR3 length: 13 residues. In DNA, the CDR3 is TGTGCCAGCAGAGGGGCCTTCACCGGGGAGCTGTTTTTT. Protein: CASRGAFTGELFF.

The J gene is TRBJ1-2, the V gene TRBV29-1; D uncertain. V lost 4 bases, J lost 6 bases, and 12 bases lay in between. Germline loops: CDR1 SQVTM, CDR2 ANQGSEA. The CDR3 runs 12 residues. CDR3 sequence: CSVVGQENGYTF. In nucleotides, the CDR3 is TGCAGCGTTGTAGGGCAGGAGAATGGCTACACCTTC.

This chain joins TRBV19 and TRBJ1-1; TRBD1 is a possible D gene (5 bases). Per germline, CDR1 LNHDA and CDR2 SQIVND (reference sequence). CDR3 size: 14 residues. The ends were cut back, 4 bases at V and 3 bases at J, with 12 bases in the middle. This chain's CDR3 is CASSTPWGDTEAFF. The CDR3 nucleotides are TGTGCCAGTAGTACCCCCTGGGGGGACACTGAAGCTTTCTTT.

This clonotype showed up just a few times. The CDR3 bases are TGTGCCAGCAGCTTAGACCAGGTCCACACTGAAGCTTTCTTT. Residues: CASSLDQVHTEAFF. The V and J genes are TRBV7-8 and TRBJ1-1; D gene unclear. The CDR3 contains 14 residues. Per germline, CDR1 SGHVS and CDR2 FQNEAQ. V lost 1 base, J lost 3 bases, and 9 bases lay in between. The whole variable domain, filled in from reference TRBV7-8 and TRBJ1-1, reads GAGVSQSPRYKVAKRGQDVALRCDPISGHVSLFWYQQALGQGPEFLTYFQNEAQLDKSGLPSDRFFAERPEGSVSTLKIQRTQQEDSAVYLCASSLDQVHTEAFFGQGTRLTVV.

V gene TRBV25-1 combines with J gene TRBJ2-5; D tentatively reads TRBD1 or TRBD2 (5 bases each). This CDR3 spans 15 amino acids. CDR1 and CDR2 from the germline V gene are MGHDK and SYGVNS. V dropped 1 base and J dropped 0 bases, with 9 bases sitting between them. The CDR3: CASSEFGAYQETQYF. As DNA, the CDR3 is TGTGCCAGCAGTGAATTCGGGGCGTACCAAGAGACCCAGTACTTC.

The V gene is TRBV4-3, the J gene TRBJ2-7, with a tentative D call TRBD1 (7 bases). Trimming stripped 0 bases from V and 4 bases from J, with 16 bases between. Germline V gives CDR1 LGHNA, CDR2 YSLEER. This CDR3 has 16 residues. The CDR3 protein is CASSQDEVRGRYEQYF. The CDR3 nucleotides are TGCGCCAGCAGCCAAGATGAAGTCAGGGGGAGGTACGAGCAGTACTTC.

The V call is TRBV6-2 or TRBV6-3, the J call TRBJ1-5, with 7 bases identical to TRBD1. Germline V lookup: CDR1 MNHEY, CDR2 SVGEGT. Losses at the gene ends were 9 bases for V and 2 bases for J; bases not matched to a gene: 16. The CDR3 extends over 17 amino acids. The CDR3 nucleotides are TGTGCCAGTCAAAGGAGCGACTACGGGACAGGCAATCAGCCCCAGCATTTT. Protein sequence: CASQRSDYGTGNQPQHF.

This clonotype was seen only a few times. The chain is built from TRBV5-4 and TRBJ2-5; D remains ambiguous. Trimming took off 3 bases at V and 2 bases at J, with 14 bases between the two ends. Germline V gene lookup returns CDR1 SGHNT and CDR2 YYREEE (reference sequence). The CDR3 loop spans 15 amino acids. The DNA of the CDR3 is TGTGCCAGCAGCTGGACCCCGGCTCCTCAAGAGACCCAGTACTTC. Protein sequence: CASSWTPAPQETQYF.

The chain links TRBV7-3 to TRBJ1-1; maybe TRBD1 (5 bases). With 3 bases removed from V and 5 bases from J, the gap between germline ends came to 10 bases. Germline CDR1 SGHTA, CDR2 FQGTGA. This CDR3 region has 13 residues. The CDR3 is CASSFRDGTEAFF. CDR3 bases: TGTGCCAGCAGCTTCAGGGACGGGACTGAAGCTTTCTTT.

This clonotype was counted between two and nine times. The chain joins TRBV6-5 to TRBJ1-1; possibly TRBD1 for D (6 bases). Trimming shortened V by 6 bases and J by 0 bases, and 11 bases separated the two germline ends. The CDR3 extends over 14 amino acids. From germline, CDR1 is MNHEY and CDR2 SVGAGI. The CDR3 spells CASSVGQLNTEAFF. The CDR3 DNA is TGTGCCAGCAGCGTCGGACAGTTGAACACTGAAGCTTTCTTT.

The J gene is TRBJ1-2, the V gene TRBV20-1; the D gene is possibly TRBD1 (5 bases). CDR3 length: 12 residues. V was trimmed by 1 base and J by 7 bases, leaving 10 bases between them. Germline values: CDR1 DFQATT, CDR2 SNEGSKA (reference sequence). CDR3 protein: CSARAQGGGYTF. The CDR3 DNA reads as TGCAGTGCTAGAGCTCAGGGAGGTGGCTACACCTTC.

The genes are TRBV20-1 and TRBJ1-1, with TRBD1 as a possible D gene (5 bases). Germline-derived CDR1 and CDR2 are DFQATT and SNEGSKA (reference sequence). Deletions cut 3 bases from V and 0 bases from J, with 14 bases between. There are 15 residues in the CDR3. CDR3 nucleotides: TGCAGTGCTAGCCGGGACCGACAGATGAACACTGAAGCTTTCTTT. Protein: CSASRDRQMNTEAFF.

The genes are TRBV20-1 and TRBJ1-2, with 7 bases matching TRBD1. This CDR3 has 14 residues. J gave up 0 bases and V 5 bases, and 6 bases lay outside the gene matches. Per germline, CDR1 DFQATT and CDR2 SNEGSKA (reference sequence). CDR3 region: CSALDRASNYGYTF. The CDR3 DNA sequence: TGCAGTGCTTTAGACAGGGCCTCTAACTATGGCTACACCTTC.

A few counts support this clonotype. V gene TRBV6-5 combines with J gene TRBJ2-1, with D uncertain. Germline-derived CDR1 and CDR2 are MNHEY and SVGAGI. V shed 10 bases and J shed 10 bases, with 20 bases lying between them. The CDR3 runs to 13 residues. As DNA, the CDR3 is TGTGCCACTAGACCCACGGGCTCCACAGAGCAGTTCTTC. Protein sequence: CATRPTGSTEQFF.